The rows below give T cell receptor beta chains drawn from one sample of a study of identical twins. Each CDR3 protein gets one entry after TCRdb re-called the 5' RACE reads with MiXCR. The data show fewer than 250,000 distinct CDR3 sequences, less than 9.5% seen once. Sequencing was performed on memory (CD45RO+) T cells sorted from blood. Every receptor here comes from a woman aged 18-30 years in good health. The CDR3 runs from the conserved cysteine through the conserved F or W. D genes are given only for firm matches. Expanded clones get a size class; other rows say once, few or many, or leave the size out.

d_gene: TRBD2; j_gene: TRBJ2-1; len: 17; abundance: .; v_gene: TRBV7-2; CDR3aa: CASSPLGLAGGYNEQFF; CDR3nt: TGTGCCAGCAGCCCCCTTGGACTAGCGGGAGGCTACAATGAGCAGTTCTTC
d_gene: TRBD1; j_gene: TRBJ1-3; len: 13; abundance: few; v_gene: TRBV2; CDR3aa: CASNPDRGNTIYF; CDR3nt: TGTGCCAGCAACCCGGACAGGGGGAACACCATATATTTT
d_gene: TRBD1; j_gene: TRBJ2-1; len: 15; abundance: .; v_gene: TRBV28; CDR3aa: CASSLPGTGQNEQFF; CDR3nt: TGTGCCAGCAGTTTGCCCGGGACAGGGCAGAATGAGCAGTTCTTC
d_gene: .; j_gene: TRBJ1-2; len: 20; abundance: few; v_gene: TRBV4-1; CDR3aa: CASSFNPGGGRQQGRHGYTF; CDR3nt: TGCGCCAGCAGCTTCAACCCAGGCGGGGGGCGTCAACAAGGGAGACATGGCTACACCTTC
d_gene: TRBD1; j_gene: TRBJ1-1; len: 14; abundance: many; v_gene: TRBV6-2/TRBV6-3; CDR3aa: CASSYRGPNTEAFF; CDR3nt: TGTGCCAGCAGTTACAGGGGGCCGAACACTGAAGCTTTCTTT
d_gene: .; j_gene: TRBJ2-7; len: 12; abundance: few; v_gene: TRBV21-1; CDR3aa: CASNRDGGEQYF; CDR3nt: TGTGCCAGCAACAGGGATGGAGGCGAGCAGTACTTC
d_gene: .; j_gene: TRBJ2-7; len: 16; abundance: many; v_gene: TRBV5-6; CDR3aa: CASSLVTRYGPYEQYF; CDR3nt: TGTGCCAGCAGCTTGGTAACGCGGTACGGACCCTACGAGCAGTACTTC
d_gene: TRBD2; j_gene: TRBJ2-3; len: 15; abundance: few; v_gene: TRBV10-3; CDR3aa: CAISDGGSSTDTQYF; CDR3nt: TGTGCCATCAGTGACGGCGGGAGTAGCACAGATACGCAGTATTTT
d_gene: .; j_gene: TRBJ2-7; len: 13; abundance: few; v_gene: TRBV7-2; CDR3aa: CASSLAGLGEQYF; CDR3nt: TGTGCCAGCAGCTTGGCTGGATTAGGGGAGCAGTACTTC
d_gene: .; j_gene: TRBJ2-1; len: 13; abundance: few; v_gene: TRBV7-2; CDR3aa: CASTQDRDSEQFF; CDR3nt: TGTGCCAGCACCCAAGACCGGGACTCTGAGCAGTTCTTC
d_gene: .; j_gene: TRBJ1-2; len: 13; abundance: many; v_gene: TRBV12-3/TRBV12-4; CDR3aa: CASSRTSSYGYTF; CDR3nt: TGTGCCAGCAGCCGGACGTCTAGCTATGGCTACACCTTC
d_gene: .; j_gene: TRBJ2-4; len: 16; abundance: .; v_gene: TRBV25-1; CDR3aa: CASSALHDLAKNIQYF; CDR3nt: TGTGCCAGCAGTGCCCTACACGACCTAGCCAAAAACATTCAGTACTTC
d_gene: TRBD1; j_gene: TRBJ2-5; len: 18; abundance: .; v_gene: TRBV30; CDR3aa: CAWSPSPTRDRNQETQYF; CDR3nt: TGTGCCTGGAGTCCTTCTCCTACCCGGGACAGAAATCAAGAGACCCAGTACTTC
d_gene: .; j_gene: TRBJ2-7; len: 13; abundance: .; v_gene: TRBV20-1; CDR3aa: CSASAGAHYEQYF; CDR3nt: TGCAGTGCTAGCGCCGGGGCCCACTACGAGCAGTACTTC
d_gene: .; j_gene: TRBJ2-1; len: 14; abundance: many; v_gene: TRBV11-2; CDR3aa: CASSLNRAWNEQFF; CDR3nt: TGTGCCAGCAGCTTAAACAGGGCCTGGAATGAGCAGTTCTTC
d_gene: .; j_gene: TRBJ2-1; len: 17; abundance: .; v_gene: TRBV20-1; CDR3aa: CSAPRVLGRSSYNEQFF; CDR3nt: TGCAGTGCGCCGAGGGTGTTGGGGCGGAGCTCCTACAATGAGCAGTTCTTC